This entry concerns a single TCR beta chain. Read data end 3 residues before the CDR3 end; the end is taken from the germline J gene. Germline lookup yields CDR1 KGHSH and CDR2 LQKENI. This CDR3 has 16 amino acids. This sample was taken from a study of T cells in women clearing cervical HPV infection. TCRdb keeps only in-frame clones here, not all; method: immunoSEQ multiplex PCR. The ten top clones account for approximately 12%, within a sample of 20,000 to 30,000 clones. The sequencing input was blood buffy coat. This chain links TRBV18 with TRBJ1-2; tentatively, D is TRBD1 (6 bases). The source is a woman aged 18 to 75 with a cervical HPV16 infection that either progressed to CIN3+ or cleared (not recorded which). The DNA read from the CDR3 is TGTGCCAGCTCACCACCTGGTCGGGGGGCCCCGGATACC. It specifies CASSPPGRGAPDT. The full CDR3 protein reads CASSPPGRGAPDTYTF.